This TCR beta chain was found in a study of OX40 agonist ivuxolimab in advanced cancers. Across the whole study: Patient treatment consisted of intravenous ivuxolimab administration every 2 weeks at 0.01 to 10 mg/kg. Of the patients, three showed partial responses, one with hepatocellular carcinoma and two with cutaneous melanoma.

Produced via immunoSEQ multiplex PCR; TCRdb's table is partial and in-frame only. Here the sample spans about 150,000 clones, 94% being singletons. The length of the CDR3 is 15 residues. Trimming took 2 bases from V and 0 from J, leaving 10 bases between them. Germline V gene sequence: CDR1 MDHEN, CDR2 SYDVKM. This sequence originates from an adult with an advanced solid tumor such as melanoma, head and neck, liver or kidney cancer. This chain connects TRBV28 to TRBJ1-1, with D possibly matching TRBD1 (6 bases). This specimen was CD4+ or CD8+ T cells sorted from blood, taken in a trial of the OX40 agonist ivuxolimab. The CDR3 DNA follows: TGTGCCAGCAGTTTAGGGGGCGTTCTGAACACTGAAGCTTTCTTT. Encoded protein: CASSLGGVLNTEAFF.